A single sample gave rise to the 8 T cell receptor beta chains below, sequenced in a study of CD8 T cells in ankylosing spondylitis. TCRdb recomputed calls from the 5' RACE reads with MiXCR, one row per CDR3 protein. The sample contains around 490,000 distinct CDR3 sequences, over 4% of which appear only once. Antigens of these TCRs are unknown. Findings and limits, study-wide: A motif in TCR beta, a set of about 8 highly homologous variants, appeared characteristic of ankylosing spondylitis blood.

The sequencing sample was made of blood, either unsorted or a sorted T cell fraction (not recorded which). The receptors derive from a male donor with ankylosing spondylitis.

This clonotype was recorded at least ten times. The chain has TRBV5-6 and TRBJ2-5, with 7 bases identical to TRBD1. V gave up 5 bases and J gave up 2 bases; unmatched junction bases: 12. In germline, CDR1 is SGHDT, CDR2 YYEEEE. This CDR3 comprises 16 residues. The CDR3 DNA sequence: TGTGCCAGCAGTTTTCGACAGGGTAGAGGGCAAGAGACCCAGTACTTC. Protein sequence: CASSFRQGRGQETQYF. Together with reference TRBV5-6 and TRBJ2-5, the CDR3 gives the full variable domain: DAGVTQSPTHLIKTRGQQVTLRCSPKSGHDTVSWYQQALGQGPQFIFQYYEEEERQRGNFPDRFSGHQFPNYSSELNVNALLLGDSALYLCASSFRQGRGQETQYFGPGTRLLVL.

This clonotype was detected ten times or more. The CDR3 is CASSAPGQGIDTEAFF. The CDR3 DNA sequence: TGTGCCAGCAGTGCGCCGGGACAGGGGATTGACACTGAAGCTTTCTTT. The V call is TRBV12-3 or TRBV12-4, the J call TRBJ1-1, with 10 nucleotides matching TRBD1. The ends lost 5 bases at V and 3 bases at J; junction bases unmatched: 9. The CDR3 has 16 residues.

This clonotype was detected many times. This chain connects TRBV18 to TRBJ2-5; a weak D match, TRBD2 (5 bases). This CDR3 comprises 14 residues. In germline, CDR1 is KGHSH, CDR2 LQKENI. Trimming removed 2 bases from V and 5 bases from J, with 12 bases in between. The CDR3 protein is CASSPNGNSETQYF. CDR3 DNA: TGTGCCAGCTCACCAAACGGGAATTCGGAGACCCAGTACTTC.

This clonotype was detected ten times or more. This chain uses TRBV5-6 with TRBJ1-5; D gene uncertain. The V gene lost 1 base and the J gene lost 0 bases, with 11 bases spanning the gap. CDR1 and CDR2 from the germline V gene are SGHDT and YYEEEE. CDR3 size: 16 residues. The CDR3 region has the DNA TGTGCCAGCAGCTTGTATAATCCTTATAGCAATCAGCCCCAGCATTTT. Translating it yields CASSLYNPYSNQPQHF.

This clonotype was counted between two and nine times. CDR3 nucleotide sequence: TGTGCCAGCAGCCGACCCCCCCTCGGGGGACGGTATTTT. As protein: CASSRPPLGGRYF. The J gene is TRBJ2-3, the V gene TRBV7-6; D might be TRBD2 (6 bases). Germline V gene sequence: CDR1 SGHVS, CDR2 FNYEAQ. V was cut by 5 bases and J by 14 bases, with 20 bases left in between. This CDR3 comprises 13 residues.

This clonotype was counted ten times or more. The chain employs TRBV5-1 and TRBJ2-7; D gene uncertain. Deletions cut 2 bases from V and 2 bases from J, with 14 bases between. The CDR3 totals 15 residues. CDR1 is SGHRS and CDR2 is YFSETQ in the germline V gene. DNA of the CDR3: TGCGCCAGCAGCTTTTGGTGGGAAGAGCCCTACGAGCAGTACTTC. Translation gives CASSFWWEEPYEQYF.

Many counts were recorded for this clonotype. The chain joins TRBV4-3 to TRBJ1-1; 8 bases match TRBD1. V shed 0 bases and J 3 bases; nucleotides not matched to a gene: 6. The CDR3 consists of 16 residues. The V gene's germline CDR1 is LGHNA and CDR2 YSLEER. DNA of the CDR3: TGCGCCAGCAGCCAAGATCCGGGACAGGATTACACTGAAGCTTTCTTT. Translated, it gives CASSQDPGQDYTEAFF.

This clonotype was counted many times. J is TRBJ2-1 and V is TRBV24-1, with a weak D call TRBD2 (6 bases). Germline V lookup: CDR1 KGHDR, CDR2 SFDVKD. CDR3 length equals 16 residues. V lost 4 bases, J lost 0 bases, and 12 bases lay in between. The CDR3 DNA follows: TGTGCCACCAGTGACCCTAGCGTAAGCTCCTACAATGAGCAGTTCTTC. It is translated as CATSDPSVSSYNEQFF.